This T cell receptor beta chain emerged from a study of T cells in Graves' hyperthyroidism and ophthalmopathy (dated by TCRdb to between 2018 and 2020). Background for the entire study: Peripheral blood samples were taken at initial diagnosis, before any treatment was given. A discovery cohort of fewer than 110 patients, 43 with Graves' ophthalmopathy and approximately 60 with stable Graves' hyperthyroidism, was used to find distinguishing TCR V-J signatures. After blood sampling, hyperthyroidism patients were treated with methimazole at a starting dose of 30 mg daily, and ophthalmopathy patients were treated with high-dose intravenous methylprednisolone. An independent validation cohort of about 20 hyperthyroidism patients and 17 patients who later progressed to ophthalmopathy tested prospective prediction of ophthalmopathy. The approximately 97 discovery patients were randomly divided into training and test sets at a 7:3 ratio. TCR Vbeta CDR3 sequencing of approximately 140 peripheral blood samples (under 45 ophthalmopathy, 75 hyperthyroidism and roughly 17 progressor patients) is reported in the paper. In addition, the study compared T-cell repertoires in thyroid tissue and in blood from several Graves' hyperthyroidism patients.

The full study reports these points: Ophthalmopathy was separated from stable hyperthyroidism by a 13 V-J signature model, with about 88% sensitivity and roughly 81% specificity obtained in cross-validation and 80%/75% obtained in testing. No statistical method was used to fix the sample size in advance, and group allocation was not hidden from the investigators. Most expanded thyroid clonotypes (frequency above 0.001) were also found in blood, which suggests that blood repertoires may mirror thyroid immune responses. In validation, progression to ophthalmopathy was predicted by the model with nearly 71% sensitivity and nearly 75% specificity, a median of about 6.8 months before onset.

V is reduced by 2 bases and J by 3 bases, leaving a spacing of 12 bases between them. Per the germline V gene (reference sequence), LNHNV is the CDR1 and YYDKDF is the CDR2. From cysteine to phenylalanine, the CDR3 is 15 amino acids long. Just CDR3 DNA is preserved here, 45 bases in frame from base 1. TCR beta CDR3 regions were amplified from RNA transcripts. The first round of RT-PCR for the TCR CDR3 was performed with the HTBI primer set and the Qiagen OneStep RT-PCR kit. The libraries were constructed in a second round of multiplex PCR and then size-selected and purified. Sequencing of the libraries was done on an Illumina HiSeq2000 using paired-end 100 bp reads. The authors' pipeline ran thus. SOAPnuke was used to process the raw data, with reads discarded if the reads contained adapters or uncalled bases, had a mean Phred below 15, or lacked an exact constant-primer or identifier match. COPE v1.2.5 was used to merge high-quality paired reads, and clonotypes were defined as unique nucleotide sequences. Clonotypes were aligned to IMGT TRBV, TRBD and TRBJ reference segments using MiTCR v1.1. The analysis was restricted to V-J combinations with a frequency above 0.0001, which together covered roughly 99% of the repertoires. The TCS score was defined as the ratio of F50 (clonal expansion) to E x V (chaos), calculated using BLOSUM62-based TCRdist between CDR3 peptides within each V-J. Welch's t-statistics and random forest reduced around 510 V-J features to roughly 13, which were used in a naive Bayes classifier (R e1071). TCRdb's own reprocessing of the public reads used fastp at Q25 and MiXCR and kept productive beta chains. Here each entry gathers all rows of one CDR3 protein and keeps the most common genes and DNA. TCRdb, rather than the study authors, made the V and J calls. This sample has 300,000 to 450,000 distinct CDR3 sequences in its table, and around a sixth of those were observed once. The top ten clonotypes cover about 14% of the sample.

Ophthalmopathy patients had moderately to severely active disease, Clinical Activity Score of at least 3, NOSPECS grade of at least 4, and duration under 3 months. Patients with uncontrolled infections, other autoimmune diseases, pregnancy or lactation were excluded. Diagnoses relied on clinical symptoms, serum thyroxine and TRAb, thyroid ultrasound and orbital computed tomography. PBMCs were separated from 8 to 10 ml of fresh peripheral blood using Ficoll-Paque density gradient centrifugation. Total RNA was extracted with Trizol reagent, and quality was checked on an Agilent 2100 Bioanalyzer. Comment on this clonotype: Which antigen it targets is not known. No base-level quality is on record; no much larger clone is a single base apart.

This TCR came from a woman in her forties with Graves' ophthalmopathy. What was sequenced was blood. Here the chain combines TRBV15 and TRBJ2-3; the D gene is possibly TRBD2, with 5 bases matching. The nucleotide sequence reads TGTGCCACCAGCAGACCAGGAGGTACGACAGATACGCAGTATTTT. The resulting protein is CATSRPGGTTDTQYF.